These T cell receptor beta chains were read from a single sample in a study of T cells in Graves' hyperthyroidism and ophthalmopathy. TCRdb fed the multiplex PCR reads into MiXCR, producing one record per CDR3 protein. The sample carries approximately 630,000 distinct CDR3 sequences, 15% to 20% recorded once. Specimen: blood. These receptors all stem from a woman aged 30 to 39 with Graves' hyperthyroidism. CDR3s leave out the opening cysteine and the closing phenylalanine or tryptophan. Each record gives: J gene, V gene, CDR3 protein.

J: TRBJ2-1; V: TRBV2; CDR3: ASMAGGHEQF
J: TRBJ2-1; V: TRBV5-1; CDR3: ASSSTTGGYEQF
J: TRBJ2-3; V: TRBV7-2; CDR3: ASSSQRGTQY
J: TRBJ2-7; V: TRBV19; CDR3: ASSKRPRAGGPYEQY
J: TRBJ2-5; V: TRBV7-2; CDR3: ASSGYGTSGILAETQY
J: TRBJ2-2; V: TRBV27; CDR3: ASSLSTVNTGELF
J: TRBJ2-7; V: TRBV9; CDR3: ASSVAEARTYEQY
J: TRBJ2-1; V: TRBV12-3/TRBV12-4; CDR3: ASSLGRAEQF
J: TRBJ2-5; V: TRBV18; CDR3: ASSRDWQETQY
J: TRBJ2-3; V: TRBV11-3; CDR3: ASSLDFSMDTQY
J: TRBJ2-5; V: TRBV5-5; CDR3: ASSQESVGLAGGFGETQH
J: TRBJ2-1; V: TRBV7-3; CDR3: ASSLSTGGPNNEQF
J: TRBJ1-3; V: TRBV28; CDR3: ASTPSQGEENTIY
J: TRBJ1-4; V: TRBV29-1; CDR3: SVGGTNEKLF
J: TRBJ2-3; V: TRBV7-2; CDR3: ASSPVAGRSTDTQY
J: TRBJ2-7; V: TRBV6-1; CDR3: ASSRRGTYEQY
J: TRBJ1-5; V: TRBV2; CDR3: ASRETTGAINQPQH
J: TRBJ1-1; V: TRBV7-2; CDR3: ATQRNTEAF
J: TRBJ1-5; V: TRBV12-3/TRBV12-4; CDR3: ASSGQGLPPPQH
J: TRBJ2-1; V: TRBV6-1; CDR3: ASSPGPTYSYNEQF
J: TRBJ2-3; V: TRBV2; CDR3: ASSADRGGTDTQY
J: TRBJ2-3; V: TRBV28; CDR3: ASSLAGGSRTDTQY
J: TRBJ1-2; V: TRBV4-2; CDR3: ASSQRGGDGYT
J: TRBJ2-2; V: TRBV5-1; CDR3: ASSLYTGATGELF
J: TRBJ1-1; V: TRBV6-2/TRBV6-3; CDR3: ASSSQGLEAF
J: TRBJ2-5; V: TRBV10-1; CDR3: ASSEGGRETQY
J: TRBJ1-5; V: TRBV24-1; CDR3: ATSPDRGIQPQH